This T cell receptor (beta chain) was retrieved from a study of T-cell reconstitution after alpha-beta-depleted transplantation in children. Germline V gene data show CDR1 as LGHDT and CDR2 as YNNKEL (reference sequence). This CDR3 is built from 19 residues. With V trimmed by 2 bases and J by 5 bases, 18 bases remained unmatched. Worth noting for this clonotype: Its antigen is unknown.

General study findings and limits: The authors attributed T-cell counts and diversity one year after transplant mostly to newly produced T cells. Approximately two months post-transplant, alpha-beta T cells reportedly originated from several hundred expanded graft clones.

The TCRbeta library incorporated unique molecular identifiers. TCRdb processed the PCR reads anew with MiXCR; each CDR3 protein has one entry. The data show about 420,000 distinct CDR3 sequences, around 15% seen once. The rearrangement links TRBV3-1 to TRBJ2-5; 9 nucleotides align to TRBD1. The starting material was PBMCs, mostly from graft donor cells, obtained 360 days after TCRalphabeta/CD19-depleted stem cell transplant. The clonotype comes from a boy in the first two years of life who had a stem cell transplant for Wiskott-Aldrich syndrome, so the T cells may come from the graft donor. CDR3 residues: CASSQKGGGTGLRWETQYF. The CDR3 DNA follows: TGTGCCAGCAGCCAAAAAGGGGGCGGGACAGGGCTTAGGTGGGAGACCCAGTACTTC.